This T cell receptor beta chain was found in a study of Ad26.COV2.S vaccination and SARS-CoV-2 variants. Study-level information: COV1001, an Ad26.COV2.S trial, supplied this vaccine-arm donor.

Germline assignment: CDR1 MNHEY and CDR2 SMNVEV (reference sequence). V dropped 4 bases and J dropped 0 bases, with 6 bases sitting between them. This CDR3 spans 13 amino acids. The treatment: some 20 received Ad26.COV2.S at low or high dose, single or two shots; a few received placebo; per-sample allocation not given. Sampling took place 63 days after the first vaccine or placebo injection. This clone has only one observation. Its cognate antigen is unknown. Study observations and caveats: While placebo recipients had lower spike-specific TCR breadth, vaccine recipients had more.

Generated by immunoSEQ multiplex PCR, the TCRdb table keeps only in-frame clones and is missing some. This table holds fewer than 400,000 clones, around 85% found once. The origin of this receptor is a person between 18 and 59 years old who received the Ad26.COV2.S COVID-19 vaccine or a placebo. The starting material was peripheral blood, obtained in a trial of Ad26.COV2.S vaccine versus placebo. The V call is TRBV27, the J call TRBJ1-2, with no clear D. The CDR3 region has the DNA TGTGCCAGCAGTTGGGGAGCTAACTATGGCTACACCTTC. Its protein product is CASSWGANYGYTF.